This T cell receptor (beta chain) was profiled in a study of lymphopenia after photon versus proton radiotherapy. The CDR3 has 13 amino acids. Trimming left V 2 bases short and J 14 bases short, with 14 bases between. Here immunoSEQ multiplex PCR was the method, and the copy in TCRdb shows in-frame clones only, minus some. The profile shows 60,000 to 75,000 clones, around 90% of them singletons. The gene calls are TRBV5-3 and TRBJ1-6; no clear D gene. TRBV5-3 is labeled an ORF, and its function is uncertain. The sequencing here drew on peripheral blood, taken from a patient treated with proton-based radiotherapy. This clonotype was obtained from an elderly man with esophageal cancer. CDR3 DNA sequence: TGTGCCAGAAGCTTTCTGCAAGGTCCCACCCTCCACTTT. Residues: CARSFLQGPTLHF.